These T cell receptor beta chains were read from a single sample in a study of beta chain features in type 1 diabetes. Profiled with immunoSEQ multiplex PCR; TCRdb holds only in-frame clones, not every one. The sample consists of approximately 280,000 clones, over 14% of them appearing once. The sample taken for sequencing was naive CD4+ T cells from blood. The source is a man between 18 and 35 years old with type 1 diabetes. Each CDR3 is given with its conserved first and last residue. Each record gives: D gene, V gene, clone size, J gene, CDR3 protein, CDR3 DNA. The D gene is left open where the match is weak. Only some rows state a clone size, as once, few, many or a class for expanded clones.

>NA|TRBV18|NA|TRBJ1-2
CASSPTKSTVGYTF
TGTGCCAGCTCACCCACAAAGTCAACCGTTGGCTACACCTTC
>TRBD2|TRBV9|NA|TRBJ2-5
CASSVGGLEQETQYF
TGTGCCAGCAGCGTAGGAGGACTAGAGCAAGAGACCCAGTACTTC
>NA|TRBV30|NA|TRBJ2-5
CAWSVRGYGTQYF
TGTGCCTGGAGTGTACGAGGTTATGGGACCCAGTACTTC
>NA|TRBV27|few|TRBJ1-6
CASSLVQGYSPLHF
TGTGCCAGCAGTTTGGTACAGGGATATTCACCCCTCCACTTT
>NA|TRBV11-2|NA|TRBJ1-3
CASSLSGNTIYF
TGTGCCAGCAGCCTCTCTGGAAACACCATATATTTT
>TRBD1|TRBV13|NA|TRBJ2-1
CASSPARQGKYNEQFF
TGTGCCAGCAGCCCTGCAAGACAGGGAAAGTACAATGAGCAGTTCTTC
>NA|TRBV7-2|NA|TRBJ2-7
CASSLTGQVYEQYF
TGTGCCAGCAGCTTAACCGGCCAGGTCTACGAGCAGTACTTC
>TRBD1|TRBV18|few|TRBJ1-5
CASSHRGLGQPQHF
TGTGCCAGCTCACACAGGGGGCTGGGACAGCCCCAGCATTTT
>TRBD1|TRBV5-1|few|TRBJ2-1
CASSSTGENEQFF
TGCGCCAGCAGCTCGACAGGGGAAAATGAGCAGTTCTTC
>NA|TRBV19|NA|TRBJ2-7
CASSLGYRDYEQYF
TGTGCCAGTAGCCTTGGGTACAGGGACTACGAGCAGTACTTC
>TRBD1|TRBV5-1|few|TRBJ2-5
CASSLTNRGQETQYF
TGCGCCAGCAGCTTGACCAACAGGGGCCAAGAGACCCAGTACTTC
>NA|TRBV5-4|NA|TRBJ2-7
CASSYESSFLTEQYF
TGTGCCAGCAGCTACGAATCTAGTTTTTTGACCGAGCAGTACTTC
>NA|TRBV6-1|few|TRBJ1-1
CASRTGLFTEAFF
TGTGCCAGCAGAACAGGGTTATTCACTGAAGCTTTCTTT
>TRBD1|TRBV18|NA|TRBJ1-5
CASSQGGRDGNQPQHF
TGTGCCAGCTCACAAGGGGGCCGTGACGGCAATCAGCCCCAGCATTTT
>TRBD2|TRBV25-1|few|TRBJ2-1
CASSEPGGGNEQFF
TGTGCCAGCAGTGAACCGGGAGGAGGGAATGAGCAGTTCTTC
>TRBD1|TRBV4-2|NA|TRBJ2-7
CASSHLDRGRNEQYF
TGTGCCAGCAGCCACCTCGACAGGGGGCGCAACGAGCAGTACTTC
>TRBD1|TRBV5-1|NA|TRBJ1-4
CASSSGTGVEKLFF
TGCGCCAGCAGCTCCGGGACAGGGGTTGAAAAACTGTTTTTT
>NA|TRBV19|few|TRBJ2-5
CASSETGHSRVTQYF
TGTGCCAGTAGTGAGACAGGCCACTCAAGAGTGACCCAGTACTTC
>NA|TRBV28|NA|TRBJ2-1
CASSLYQGSSYNEQFF
TGTGCCAGCAGTTTATACCAGGGGAGCTCCTACAATGAGCAGTTCTTC
>TRBD1|TRBV27|few|TRBJ1-6
CASSLFTRDRGSSPLHF
TGTGCCAGCAGTTTATTTACCCGAGACAGGGGCAGTTCACCCCTCCACTTT
>NA|TRBV5-4|few|TRBJ2-7
CASSLGFSGSSAYEQYF
TGTGCCAGCAGCTTGGGATTCTCAGGAAGTTCGGCCTACGAGCAGTACTTC
>NA|TRBV25-1|NA|TRBJ1-2
CASTDPRGRGYTF
TGTGCCAGCACGGATCCCCGCGGTCGAGGCTACACCTTC
>NA|TRBV2|NA|TRBJ1-2
CASSYGSTSKGYTF
TGTGCCAGCAGTTACGGGTCCACCTCCAAAGGCTACACCTTC
>TRBD2|TRBV2|NA|TRBJ2-2
CASRVAGGNTGELFF
TGTGCCAGCAGGGTAGCGGGAGGGAACACCGGGGAGCTGTTTTTT
>NA|TRBV5-1|NA|TRBJ2-1
CASSLLDKTWYRSHNEQFF
TGCGCCAGCAGCTTGTTGGATAAGACCTGGTACAGATCCCACAATGAGCAGTTCTTC
>NA|TRBV6-5|few|TRBJ2-6
CASSYSAGTGANVLTF
TGTGCCAGCAGTTACTCAGCCGGTACCGGGGCCAACGTCCTGACTTTC
>NA|TRBV5-1|NA|TRBJ2-1
CASSLPGTRLNEQFF
TGCGCCAGCAGCTTGCCGGGAACTAGGTTAAATGAGCAGTTCTTC
>NA|TRBV7-2|few|TRBJ1-1
CASSSDRNTEAFF
TGTGCCAGCAGCTCCGACAGGAACACTGAAGCTTTCTTT
>NA|TRBV5-1|once|TRBJ2-3
CASSGLRVADTQYF
TGCGCCAGCAGCGGACTGCGGGTAGCAGATACGCAGTATTTT
>NA|TRBV11-3|NA|TRBJ1-1
CASSPGWGPNTEAFF
TGTGCCAGCAGCCCCGGTTGGGGCCCGAACACTGAAGCTTTCTTT
>NA|TRBV30|few|TRBJ2-5
CAWTLGQIVKETQYF
TGTGCCTGGACCCTCGGACAGATCGTCAAAGAGACCCAGTACTTC
>TRBD1|TRBV29-1|NA|TRBJ2-7
CSVARTGMNYEQYF
TGCAGCGTTGCCCGGACAGGGATGAACTACGAGCAGTACTTC
>NA|TRBV28|few|TRBJ2-1
CASSLIPFSSNEQFF
TGTGCCAGCAGTTTAATTCCGTTTAGCTCCAATGAGCAGTTCTTC
>NA|TRBV15|NA|TRBJ2-6
CATSRDGSSGANVLTF
TGTGCCACCAGCAGAGATGGGAGCTCTGGGGCCAACGTCCTGACTTTC
>TRBD2|TRBV18|few|TRBJ2-1
CASSRTSGSPYNEQFF
TGTGCCAGCTCACGGACTAGCGGGAGCCCCTACAATGAGCAGTTCTTC
>TRBD1|TRBV5-1|NA|TRBJ2-1
CASSWTGDSYNEQFF
TGCGCCAGCAGCTGGACAGGGGACTCCTACAATGAGCAGTTCTTC
>TRBD1|TRBV5-1|NA|TRBJ2-3
CASGTGGEGDTQYF
TGCGCCAGCGGAACAGGGGGAGAGGGGGATACGCAGTATTTT
>TRBD1|TRBV4-1|NA|TRBJ1-5
CASSQQGDGNQPQHF
TGCGCCAGCAGCCAACAGGGGGACGGCAATCAGCCCCAGCATTTT
>NA|TRBV5-6|few|TRBJ2-5
CASSFFGDETQYF
TGTGCCAGCAGCTTTTTTGGAGACGAGACCCAGTACTTC
>NA|TRBV20-1|NA|TRBJ2-5
CSARDRETQYF
TGCAGTGCTAGAGACAGGGAGACCCAGTACTTC
>TRBD1|TRBV16|few|TRBJ2-7
CASSRSRDRGHEQYF
TGTGCCAGCAGCCGTTCCCGGGACAGGGGACACGAGCAGTACTTC
>NA|TRBV4-1|once|TRBJ2-7
CASSQVGLRAPYEQYF
TGCGCCAGCAGCCAAGTTGGCCTCAGGGCCCCCTACGAGCAGTACTTC
>NA|TRBV10-2|NA|TRBJ2-3
CATHWGVTLTDTQYF
TGCGCCACCCACTGGGGAGTGACCCTCACAGATACGCAGTATTTT
>NA|TRBV4-2|few|TRBJ1-4
CASSQVIGAGGKLFF
TGTGCCAGCAGCCAAGTAATAGGGGCGGGAGGAAAACTGTTTTTT
>NA|TRBV4-2|NA|TRBJ1-6
CASSQELSGFISPLHF
TGTGCCAGCAGCCAAGAACTTTCCGGGTTCATTTCACCCCTCCACTTT
>NA|TRBV28|few|TRBJ2-6
CASTLAGSGANVLTF
TGTGCCAGCACTCTGGCGGGTTCTGGGGCCAACGTCCTGACTTTC
>TRBD2|TRBV4-1|few|TRBJ2-7
CASSQTSGAYEEQYF
TGCGCCAGCAGCCAGACTAGCGGGGCATATGAGGAGCAGTACTTC
>NA|TRBV27|NA|TRBJ2-6
CASSRVTGSSGANVLTF
TGTGCCAGCAGTCGTGTTACAGGGTCATCGGGGGCCAACGTCCTGACTTTC
>TRBD1|TRBV30|few|TRBJ1-5
CAWSEQGNQPQHF
TGTGCCTGGAGTGAACAGGGGAATCAGCCCCAGCATTTT
>TRBD1|TRBV28|few|TRBJ1-2
CASVPQDRDGYTF
TGTGCCAGCGTACCTCAAGACAGGGATGGCTACACCTTC
>NA|TRBV28|NA|TRBJ1-5
CASILSSGRQPQHF
TGTGCCAGCATACTCTCCTCGGGGAGACAGCCCCAGCATTTT
>TRBD2|TRBV9|NA|TRBJ2-5
CASSRRLAAQETQYF
TGTGCCAGCAGCAGGCGACTAGCGGCACAAGAGACCCAGTACTTC
>NA|TRBV21-1|few|TRBJ2-7
CASSKGGHRAYEQYF
TGTGCCAGCAGCAAAGGCGGTCACAGGGCCTACGAGCAGTACTTC
>NA|TRBV5-6|NA|TRBJ2-7
CASSLNRRYEQYF
TGTGCCAGCAGCTTGAACAGGCGCTACGAGCAGTACTTC
>NA|TRBV9|NA|TRBJ2-2
CASSREVAAGELFF
TGTGCCAGCAGCCGTGAGGTGGCGGCCGGGGAGCTGTTTTTT